The 21 T cell receptor beta chains below come from one sample, sequenced in a study of T-cell reconstitution after alpha-beta-depleted transplantation in children. Unique molecular identifiers were incorporated into the prepared TCRbeta library. One entry per CDR3 protein results from TCRdb running MiXCR on the PCR reads. The sample contains about 980,000 distinct CDR3 sequences, under 30% of which appear only once. Source: PBMCs, mostly from graft donor cells, taken 360 days after TCRalphabeta/CD19-depleted stem cell transplant. The origin of the receptors is a boy in the first two years of life who had a stem cell transplant for SCID, so the T cells may come from the graft donor.

The sample holds a few counts of this clonotype. V and J are TRBV12-3 or TRBV12-4 and TRBJ1-1, with TRBD1 matching over 9 bases. CDR3 length: 14 amino acids. The V gene end was trimmed by 6 bases and the J gene end by 4 bases; junction bases not matched to a gene: 6. The CDR3 here is CASRDLTGGTEAFF. CDR3 sequence (DNA): TGTGCCAGCAGGGACCTGACAGGGGGCACTGAAGCTTTCTTT.

This clonotype was seen a few times. V and J are TRBV4-1 and TRBJ1-3, with D possibly TRBD1 on 6 matching bases. CDR3 length: 19 residues. The V gene lost 2 bases and the J gene lost 1 base, with 21 bases spanning the gap. The germline V gene encodes CDR1 MGHRA and CDR2 YSYEKL. The DNA for the CDR3 is TGCGCCAGCAGCCAAAACCCTCGGCAGGGGAGTCGGTCTGGAAACACCATATATTTT. This encodes CASSQNPRQGSRSGNTIYF.

The chain couples TRBV4-3 to TRBJ1-2, with a possible D match to TRBD1 (5 bases). The CDR3 sequence is 15 residues long. Trimming left V 0 bases short and J 4 bases short, with 12 bases between. CDR1 and CDR2 (germline): LGHNA, YSLEER. The CDR3: CASSQDLRDLYGYTF. The CDR3 DNA reads TGCGCCAGCAGCCAAGACCTTCGGGACCTCTATGGCTACACCTTC.

The CDR3 sequence is CASSLAGVPWTEAFF. CDR3 sequence (DNA): TGCGCCAGCAGCTTGGCGGGGGTGCCGTGGACTGAAGCTTTCTTT. The chain couples TRBV5-1 to TRBJ1-1, with a tentative D call TRBD1 (5 bases). From germline, CDR1 is SGHRS and CDR2 YFSETQ. This CDR3 spans 15 amino acids. Trimming cost V 0 bases and J 5 bases, with 14 bases left between them.

This clonotype came up a few times. V is TRBV4-3 and J is TRBJ2-7, with unresolved D. The ends were cut back, 0 bases at V and 3 bases at J, with 18 bases in the middle. From germline, CDR1 is LGHNA and CDR2 YSLEER. This CDR3 spans 17 amino acids. CDR3 nucleotide sequence: TGCGCCAGCAGCCAAGATATCGGAAGCCAATTCTACTACGAGCAGTACTTC. Amino acid sequence: CASSQDIGSQFYYEQYF.

There are a few counts of this clonotype. This rearrangement joins TRBV10-3 to TRBJ2-5, with 15 bases aligning to TRBD2. J lost 5 bases, V lost 11 bases, and 12 bases had no gene match. This CDR3 has 16 residues. Germline CDR1 is ENHRY and CDR2 is SYGVKD. The CDR3 region is CAASRGLAGGQETQYF. The DNA for the CDR3 is TGTGCCGCCTCACGAGGACTAGCGGGGGGGCAGGAGACCCAGTACTTC.

This clonotype was counted between two and nine times. The V call is TRBV5-1, the J call TRBJ2-2; possible D gene TRBD2, 6 bases. Germline V gene sequence: CDR1 SGHRS, CDR2 YFSETQ. The CDR3 is 15 residues long. V gave up 0 bases and J gave up 1 base, with 7 bases separating them. The CDR3 DNA is TGCGCCAGCAGCTTGGCGGGGGAGAACACCGGGGAGCTGTTTTTT. Residues: CASSLAGENTGELFF.

The chain recombines TRBV28 with TRBJ1-4; D might be TRBD1 (5 bases). V was shortened by 10 bases and J by 0 bases, with 9 bases between the two germline ends. There are 13 residues in the CDR3. The germline V gene has CDR1 MDHEN and CDR2 SYDVKM. The CDR3 sequence is CATKTATNEKLFF. CDR3 sequence (DNA): TGTGCCACAAAGACAGCAACTAATGAAAAACTGTTTTTT.

This clonotype was seen repeatedly, ten times or more. The chain recombines TRBV4-2 with TRBJ1-2; the D gene is possibly TRBD1 (6 bases). Germline CDR1 is LGHNA and CDR2 is YNFKEQ. V lost 0 bases to trimming and J lost 0 bases, with 8 bases between them. CDR3 length equals 15 residues. CDR3 coding DNA: TGTGCCAGCAGCCAAGATTGGACAGCTAACTATGGCTACACCTTC. Protein: CASSQDWTANYGYTF.

This clonotype showed up just a few times. The CDR3 DNA is TGTGCCAGCAGTTTAGGGCAGGAGAATTCACCCCTCCACTTT. Its translation: CASSLGQENSPLHF. The chain couples TRBV12-3 or TRBV12-4 to TRBJ1-6, with unresolved D. This CDR3 spans 14 amino acids. V lost 1 base and J 7 bases, leaving 8 bases between the germline ends.

V and J are TRBV4-1 and TRBJ1-2; no firm D call. V lost 1 base, J lost 4 bases, and 16 bases lay in between. From germline, CDR1 is MGHRA and CDR2 YSYEKL. The CDR3 runs 16 residues. The CDR3 DNA is TGCGCCAGCAGCCAAGGGTCATCGAAAATAGGCTATGGCTACACCTTC. Protein product: CASSQGSSKIGYGYTF.

The sample holds a few counts of this clonotype. This chain uses TRBV12-3 or TRBV12-4 with TRBJ2-3; D remains ambiguous. The V end lost 1 base, the J end lost 3 bases, and 8 bases lay between the germline ends. The CDR3 is 14 residues long. CDR3 residues: CASSLGRWTDTQYF. For the CDR3, the DNA is TGTGCCAGCAGTTTAGGTCGGTGGACAGATACGCAGTATTTT.

This sequence joins TRBV5-1 and TRBJ2-4; D may be TRBD1 or TRBD2 (5 bases each). Germline CDR1 reads SGHRS; CDR2 reads YFSETQ. V dropped 4 bases and J dropped 0 bases, with 11 bases sitting between them. The CDR3 has 15 amino acids. As DNA, the CDR3 is TGCGCCAGCAGCGTTGGGGGATTAGCCAAAAACATTCAGTACTTC. Translating it yields CASSVGGLAKNIQYF.

In this sample, this clonotype turned up a few times. The gene calls are TRBV29-1 and TRBJ2-2; 8 nucleotides match TRBD2. Losses at the gene ends were 7 bases for V and 0 bases for J; bases not matched to a gene: 1. This CDR3 is 13 amino acids long. Germline CDR1 and CDR2: SQVTM and ANQGSEA. CDR3 in amino acids: CSGREANTGELFF. In DNA form, the CDR3 reads TGCAGCGGGCGGGAGGCGAACACCGGGGAGCTGTTTTTT.

The chain joins TRBV7-8 to TRBJ2-1; 8 bases line up with TRBD1. Germline-derived CDR1 and CDR2 are SGHVS and FQNEAQ. The CDR3 runs 17 residues. J was trimmed by 0 bases and V by 6 bases; bases with no gene match: 10. The CDR3: CASRHGQGTFSYNEQFF. Here the CDR3 DNA reads TGTGCCAGCAGACACGGACAGGGAACTTTCTCCTACAATGAGCAGTTCTTC.

This clonotype has a handful of counts. This chain joins TRBV12-3 or TRBV12-4 and TRBJ1-3; TRBD1 aligns across 9 bases. CDR3 size: 17 residues. Unmatched junction bases numbered 9, after V lost 5 bases and J lost 1 base. CDR3 bases: TGTGCCAGCAGTATCTTAGAAGGGACAGGGTCTGGAAACACCATATATTTT. Translation gives CASSILEGTGSGNTIYF.

V gene TRBV3-1 combines with J gene TRBJ2-3, with D possibly TRBD2 on 6 matching bases. Trimming left V 0 bases short and J 2 bases short, with 9 bases between. Germline values: CDR1 LGHDT, CDR2 YNNKEL (reference sequence). The CDR3 has 15 residues. CDR3 region: CASSQDGGTTDTQYF. CDR3 in DNA: TGTGCCAGCAGCCAAGATGGAGGGACCACAGATACGCAGTATTTT.

J is TRBJ2-5 and V is TRBV28; weak D call: TRBD1 (6 bases). Trimming took 4 bases from V and 3 from J, leaving 15 bases between them. Germline loops: CDR1 MDHEN, CDR2 SYDVKM. CDR3 length equals 15 residues. CDR3 DNA sequence: TGTGCCAGCAGTTACCAAACAGGGCCCGAAGAGACCCAGTACTTC. It codes for CASSYQTGPEETQYF.

This clonotype has a handful of counts. The chain carries TRBV6-1 and TRBJ2-1; 9 bases are shared with TRBD2. The germline gives CDR1 MNHNS, CDR2 SASEGT. The length of the CDR3 is 18 residues. V trimming: 6 bases; J trimming: 1 base; junction bases outside the gene matches: 13. In nucleotides, the CDR3 is TGTGCCAGCAGCTCACAGACCTGGACTAGCGCGTCCTACAATGAGCAGTTCTTC. This gives the protein CASSSQTWTSASYNEQFF.

J is TRBJ1-1 and V is TRBV4-3, with D unclear. The germline CDR1 and CDR2 sequences are LGHNA and YSLEER. Between the trimmed V and J ends, which lost 4 bases and 6 bases, there was a span of 18 bases. The CDR3 extends over 15 amino acids. The CDR3, as DNA: TGCGCCAGCAGCCCCTTCCTTGGGTTGACGGCTGAAGCTTTCTTT. Translating it yields CASSPFLGLTAEAFF.

The chain uses TRBV20-1 and TRBJ2-5; possibly TRBD2 for D (5 bases). This CDR3 has 12 amino acids. V gave up 3 bases and J gave up 5 bases, with 10 bases separating them. Germline V CDR1 and CDR2: DFQATT, SNEGSKA (reference sequence). The CDR3 DNA is TGCAGTGCTAGGCCTAGCCCGGAGACCCAGTACTTC. Translated, it gives CSARPSPETQYF.